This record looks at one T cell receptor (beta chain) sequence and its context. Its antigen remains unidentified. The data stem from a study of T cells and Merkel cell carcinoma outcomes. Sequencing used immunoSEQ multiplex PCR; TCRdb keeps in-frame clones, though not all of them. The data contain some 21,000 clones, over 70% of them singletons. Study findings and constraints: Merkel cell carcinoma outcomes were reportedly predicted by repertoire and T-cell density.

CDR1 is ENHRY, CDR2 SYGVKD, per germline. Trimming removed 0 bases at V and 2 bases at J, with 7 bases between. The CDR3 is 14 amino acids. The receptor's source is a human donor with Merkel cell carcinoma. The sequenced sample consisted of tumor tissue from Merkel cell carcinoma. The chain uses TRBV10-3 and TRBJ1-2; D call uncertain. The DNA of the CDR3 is TGTGCCATCAGTGAGTCGGTGGCAAACTATGGCTACACCTTC. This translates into CAISESVANYGYTF.